The 19 T cell receptor beta chains in this list originate from one sample, sequenced in a study of T-cell reconstitution after alpha-beta-depleted transplantation in children. TCRbeta library construction was performed incorporating unique molecular identifiers. In TCRdb, the PCR reads were re-called with MiXCR into one record per CDR3 protein. The sample lists some 80,000 distinct CDR3 sequences; about a sixth were seen once. Sequenced material: PBMCs, mostly from graft donor cells, taken 360 days after TCRalphabeta/CD19-depleted stem cell transplant. All receptors come from a male patient between 2 and 9 years old who had a stem cell transplant for acute lymphoblastic leukemia, so the T cells may come from the graft donor.

This chain links TRBV7-6 with TRBJ2-1; 11 bases match TRBD2. This CDR3 comprises 17 residues. CDR1 and CDR2 from the germline V gene are SGHVS and FNYEAQ. Losses at the gene ends were 5 bases for V and 2 bases for J; bases not matched to a gene: 8. The CDR3 nucleotides are TGTGCCAGCAGCCATAGACTAGCGGGGTTCCCCTACAATGAGCAGTTCTTC. Its protein product is CASSHRLAGFPYNEQFF.

This clonotype has a handful of counts. V gene TRBV18 combines with J gene TRBJ2-2, with D unresolved. The CDR3 has 15 amino acids. V lost 5 bases, J lost 1 base, and 11 bases lay in between. The germline gives CDR1 KGHSH, CDR2 LQKENI. The CDR3 sequence is CASSSATENTGELFF. The CDR3, as DNA: TGTGCCAGCTCATCAGCGACGGAGAACACCGGGGAGCTGTTTTTT.

In this sample, this clonotype turned up many times. This chain links TRBV20-1 with TRBJ1-5; D unclear. The CDR3 is 13 residues long. Germline lookup yields CDR1 DFQATT and CDR2 SNEGSKA (reference sequence). Trimming cost V 6 bases and J 2 bases, with 11 bases left between them. CDR3 nucleotide sequence: TGCAGTGCGAGAATTCAGGGCAATCAGCCCCAGCATTTT. As protein: CSARIQGNQPQHF.

This clonotype was counted ten times or more. Here the CDR3 reads CSARFLLAGDPTDTQYF. CDR3 in DNA: TGCAGTGCTAGGTTTCTCCTAGCGGGAGACCCCACAGATACGCAGTATTTT. This chain connects TRBV20-1 to TRBJ2-3, with 10 bases aligning to TRBD2. Germline CDR1 reads DFQATT; CDR2 reads SNEGSKA (reference sequence). V shed 3 bases and J 2 bases; nucleotides not matched to a gene: 11. The CDR3 is 17 residues long.

This clonotype came up a few times. This sequence joins TRBV7-9 and TRBJ1-4, with D possibly TRBD1 on 5 matching bases. CDR1 is SEHNR and CDR2 is FQNEAQ in the germline V gene (reference sequence). Trimming removed 6 bases from V and 1 base from J, with 15 bases in between. The CDR3 contains 16 residues. The CDR3 region is CASSPPRRGTNEKLFF. DNA of the CDR3: TGTGCCAGCAGTCCCCCTCGGAGGGGAACTAATGAAAAACTGTTTTTT.

This clonotype has only a few counts. Here the CDR3 reads CSAARDRIETQYF. In DNA form, the CDR3 reads TGCAGTGCTGCCCGGGACAGGATAGAGACCCAGTACTTC. The V call is TRBV20-1, the J call TRBJ2-5, with 8 bases matching TRBD1. J was trimmed by 4 bases and V by 5 bases; bases with no gene match: 6. There are 13 residues in the CDR3. The V gene's germline CDR1 is DFQATT and CDR2 SNEGSKA (reference sequence).

This chain uses TRBV27 with TRBJ1-2, with D perhaps TRBD1 (6 bases). The CDR3 consists of 14 residues. The V gene's germline CDR1 is MNHEY and CDR2 SMNVEV (reference sequence). V was trimmed by 5 bases and J by 5 bases, leaving 15 bases between them. CDR3: CASSARGRGYGYTF. CDR3 DNA sequence: TGTGCCAGCAGTGCCCGGGGCAGGGGTTATGGCTACACCTTC.

The chain uses TRBV5-1 and TRBJ2-1; TRBD2 matches 16 bases. V shed 6 bases, J shed 2 bases, and the junction held 8 bases outside the gene matches. This CDR3 has 18 residues. Germline V gene data show CDR1 as SGHRS and CDR2 as YFSETQ. In DNA, the CDR3 is TGCGCCAGCAACCTGGGACTAGCGGGAGGGCGCCCCTACAATGAGCAGTTCTTC. This translates into CASNLGLAGGRPYNEQFF.

This clonotype was seen a handful of times. The chain joins TRBV11-2 to TRBJ2-5, with 8 bases aligning to TRBD1. The V gene end was trimmed by 2 bases and the J gene end by 3 bases; junction bases not matched to a gene: 5. The CDR3 sequence is 15 residues long. CDR1 and CDR2 (germline): SGHAT, FQNNGV. CDR3 nucleotides: TGTGCCAGCAGCTTACAGGGGGCGATCAAAGAGACCCAGTACTTC. Its translation: CASSLQGAIKETQYF.

The chain uses TRBV24-1 and TRBJ2-1; 12 nucleotides agree with TRBD2. Germline loops: CDR1 KGHDR, CDR2 SFDVKD. V lost 3 bases, J lost 14 bases, and 10 bases stayed unmatched. This CDR3 comprises 15 residues. This CDR3 reads CATSDAKTSGRRKFF. The CDR3 DNA reads TGTGCCACCAGTGATGCGAAGACTAGCGGGAGAAGGAAGTTCTTC.

There are a few counts of this clonotype. The genes are TRBV5-6 and TRBJ2-2, with a tentative D call TRBD1 (5 bases). The CDR3 contains 15 residues. Trimming shortened V by 1 base and J by 3 bases, and 10 bases separated the two germline ends. Germline CDR1 is SGHDT and CDR2 is YYEEEE. CDR3 in DNA: TGTGCCAGCAGCTTGATGGGGCCCTACACCGGGGAGCTGTTTTTT. Encoded protein: CASSLMGPYTGELFF.

The sample holds a few counts of this clonotype. The chain links TRBV19 to TRBJ2-1; TRBD2 agrees at 8 bases. The ends lost 6 bases at V and 5 bases at J; junction bases unmatched: 9. Germline assignment: CDR1 LNHDA and CDR2 SQIVND (reference sequence). The CDR3 spans 15 residues. CDR3 bases: TGTGCCAGTAGGCTTTCTAGCGGGCGTAACAATGAGCAGTTCTTC. This codes for CASRLSSGRNNEQFF.

Many counts were recorded for this clonotype. The rearrangement joins TRBV7-8 to TRBJ2-5, with 7 bases identical to TRBD1. The CDR3 loop spans 16 amino acids. The trim removed 6 bases at V and 0 bases at J, leaving 10 bases unmatched. Germline V gene lookup returns CDR1 SGHVS and CDR2 FQNEAQ. The CDR3 is CASRIRTGHNQETQYF. CDR3 DNA sequence: TGTGCCAGCAGAATTCGGACAGGTCACAACCAAGAGACCCAGTACTTC.

This chain connects TRBV12-3 or TRBV12-4 to TRBJ2-7, with D possibly being TRBD1 (6 bases). The CDR3 covers 13 residues. V lost 6 bases and J lost 4, with 13 bases in between. CDR3 sequence reads: CASSTGWRYEQYF. The CDR3, as DNA: TGTGCCAGCAGCACAGGGTGGCGGTACGAGCAGTACTTC.

This clonotype was seen more than once but under ten times. The rearrangement joins TRBV2 to TRBJ2-1; D is perhaps TRBD2 (6 bases). The CDR3 runs 13 residues. Between the trimmed V and J ends, which lost 8 bases and 2 bases, there was a span of 10 bases. From germline, CDR1 is SNHLY and CDR2 FYNNEI. The CDR3 DNA reads TGTGCCAGCTTGGAGGGCCCCTACAATGAGCAGTTCTTC. Protein sequence: CASLEGPYNEQFF.

For the CDR3, the DNA is TGTGCCAGCAGCTTGAGGCGGGACTCCTACGAGCAGTACTTC. Encoded protein: CASSLRRDSYEQYF. V and J are TRBV7-2 and TRBJ2-7; D is perhaps TRBD2 (6 bases). The CDR3 spans 14 residues. Germline assignment: CDR1 SGHTA and CDR2 FQGNSA. Trimming left V 3 bases short and J 0 bases short, with 9 bases between.

The chain has TRBV3-1 and TRBJ2-5, with TRBD2 matching 8 bases. V shed 1 base, J shed 5 bases, and the junction held 9 bases outside the gene matches. CDR1 and CDR2 from the germline V gene are LGHDT and YNNKEL (reference sequence). The CDR3 contains 16 residues. The CDR3 DNA is TGTGCCAGCAGCCAAGTGAGCGGGAGAGGGTTTGAGACCCAGTACTTC. Translation gives CASSQVSGRGFETQYF.

The genes are TRBV11-2 and TRBJ2-7, with a tentative D call TRBD1 (6 bases). Between the trimmed V and J ends, which lost 2 bases and 2 bases, there was a span of 13 bases. Germline V gene sequence: CDR1 SGHAT, CDR2 FQNNGV. The CDR3 extends over 15 amino acids. The CDR3 spells CASSLFGTLTYEQYF. For the CDR3, the DNA is TGTGCCAGCAGCTTATTCGGGACACTTACCTACGAGCAGTACTTC.

V is TRBV29-1 and J is TRBJ2-3; 8 nucleotides align to TRBD1. The CDR3 runs to 14 residues. Trimming removed 4 bases from V and 3 bases from J; junction bases left unmatched: 6. The germline CDR1 and CDR2 sequences are SQVTM and ANQGSEA. The CDR3 loop reads CSVARGRETDTQYF. CDR3 nucleotide sequence: TGCAGCGTTGCCAGGGGGCGCGAGACAGATACGCAGTATTTT.